This T cell receptor beta chain derives from a study of post-analysis software for immune sequencing data. Study-wide context: There were relapsing-remitting, secondary progressive and progressive-relapsing multiple sclerosis among the disease courses included. The study's findings and limits: TRBV segments more frequent in patients than in controls numbered about 5 and included TRBV5-6, TRBV5-1 and TRBV20-1. When compared against controls, multiple sclerosis patients showed significantly lower normalized Chao1 diversity. With F measure, samples from one preparation batch clustered together strongly.

In the case of this clonotype: Its antigen is still unknown.

Unique molecular identifiers had been added to the TCR beta cDNA libraries. Yield was approximately 500,000 cDNA molecules from 1 to 10 million T cells. A single record per CDR3 protein comes from TCRdb applying MiXCR to the PCR reads. The sample holds roughly 410,000 distinct CDR3 sequences, around 33% seen once. The V gene's germline CDR1 is SGDLS and CDR2 YYNGEE. The J segment lost 8 bases and the V segment lost 3 bases, leaving 8 bases of the junction unmatched. The CDR3 extends over 14 amino acids. The source is a girl aged 10 to 17 with multiple sclerosis. The chain has TRBV9 and TRBJ1-2; TRBD1 matches at 9 bases. Source material: blood. CDR3 sequence: CASSAYRGLEGYTF. The CDR3 DNA follows: TGTGCCAGCAGCGCTTACAGGGGGCTGGAGGGCTACACCTTC.